This T cell receptor (beta chain) emerged from a study of Tregs in tolerant kidney transplant recipients. This clone shows up as medium-sized by frequency. Read data end 3 residues before the CDR3 end; the end is taken from the germline J gene. Sequenced by immunoSEQ multiplex PCR; TCRdb stores in-frame clones only, minus some. This sample contains about 23,000 clones. Related graft donors supplied nonmyeloablative bone marrow transplants, and mixed chimerism was transient. CDR1 SGHVS and CDR2 FQNEAQ come from the germline V gene. This CDR3 has 16 residues. V was clipped by 5 bases and J by 6 bases; unmatched bases: 14.

Sequencing used CD4+ T cells from blood (PBMCs), obtained 6 months after the transplant. The sequence came from a human patient who received a combined kidney and bone marrow transplant. These T cells may partly come from the graft donor. The chain employs TRBV7-8 and TRBJ2-7, with 9 bases matching TRBD1. The CDR3 reads CASSHRGPPTGGEQYF. Incomplete CDR3 DNA: TGTGCCAGCAGCCACAGGGGGCCACCTACCGGGGGCGAG.